This T cell receptor (beta chain) was obtained from a study of radiation and T cells in renal cell carcinoma. Looking at the study overall: Nephrectomy followed 15 Gy stereotactic body radiation by 4 weeks. Study outcomes and limitations: From baseline, blood top tumor clonotypes peaked at 2 weeks post-radiation.

Time point specified: baseline pretreatment blood. Specified treatment: 15 Gy SBRT to primary tumor, nephrectomy 4 weeks later. Serial blood draws occurred at baseline and 2 and 4 weeks post-SBRT. This renal cell carcinoma was of the clear cell type. This clone was detected only a few times. The antigen remains undetermined. The assay was immunoSEQ multiplex PCR, and TCRdb's table has in-frame clones only and misses some. The table shows 45,000 to 65,000 clones, with more than 60% occurring only once. This CDR3 contains 15 residues. Germline V gives CDR1 GTSNPN, CDR2 SVGIG (reference sequence). Between the trimmed V and J ends, which lost 4 bases and 0 bases, there was a span of 14 bases.

This chain connects TRBV30 to TRBJ2-3; D is unclear. This TCR was recovered from a man in his fifties or sixties with renal cell carcinoma. The sequenced sample was blood, obtained from a patient whose treatment included radiotherapy and nephrectomy. CDR3 sequence: CAWNQFSPSTDTQYF. The CDR3 region has the DNA TGTGCCTGGAATCAGTTCTCTCCTAGCACAGATACGCAGTATTTT. The variable domain in full, with the rest retrieved from reference TRBV30 and TRBJ2-3, is SQTIHQWPATLVQPVGSPLSLECTVEGTSNPNLYWYRQAAGRGLQLLFYSVGIGQISSEVPQNLSASRPQDRQFILSSKKLLLSDSGFYLCAWNQFSPSTDTQYFGPGTRLTVL.